These T cell receptor beta chains were read from a single sample in a study of molecular identifiers for immune sequencing clone quantification. MiXCR, run by TCRdb on the PCR reads, gives a single entry per CDR3 protein. The profile shows 300,000 to 400,000 distinct CDR3 sequences, roughly a quarter of them singletons. The material sequenced was naive CD8+ T cells from blood, with Jurkat cell RNA spiked in. Receptor source: a human donor in good health. Some libraries in this study had Jurkat cell RNA spiked in. Both conserved end residues are trimmed from each CDR3.

V gene	J gene	CDR3 protein
TRBV12-3/TRBV12-4	TRBJ2-1	ASSPNGVNEQF
TRBV6-1	TRBJ2-7	ASSEGQGGYEQY
TRBV7-3	TRBJ2-3	ASSPTSGRAADTQY
TRBV27	TRBJ1-2	ASSPQTGFYGYT
TRBV6-2/TRBV6-3	TRBJ1-3	ASSGSSSSGNTIY
TRBV2	TRBJ2-1	ASSTGEQF
TRBV7-2	TRBJ1-1	ASSLVGRYVKAEAF
TRBV29-1	TRBJ2-3	SIVGLATDTQY
TRBV4-3	TRBJ1-2	ASSQDFPSNYGYT
TRBV27	TRBJ1-1	ASSNNGINTEAF
TRBV5-1	TRBJ2-3	ASSLDSSGSYTQY
TRBV12-3/TRBV12-4	TRBJ1-1	ASSLTFLLQNTEAF
TRBV5-5	TRBJ2-1	ASSQPGLVGPF
TRBV11-2	TRBJ2-1	ASSLARVLDEQF
TRBV6-2/TRBV6-3	TRBJ2-2	ASSYLWDEINTGELF
TRBV5-6	TRBJ2-1	ASSLAGDYNEQF
TRBV4-3	TRBJ2-3	ASSQDRGPTEDTQY
TRBV4-2	TRBJ2-7	ASSQDQGVYYEQY
TRBV30	TRBJ1-5	AWSNGGNQPQH
TRBV5-8	TRBJ2-3	ASSFGQGELVSDTQY
TRBV27	TRBJ2-1	ASTQGLHREQF
TRBV4-1	TRBJ2-1	ASSQDPRTYNEQF
TRBV4-1	TRBJ1-1	ASSQGANSNTEAF
TRBV24-1	TRBJ2-2	ATSDTWSLAETGELF
TRBV30	TRBJ2-2	AWSVRAGVYTGELF
TRBV4-3	TRBJ2-7	ASSQEEGSSYEQY
TRBV27	TRBJ2-3	ASSFGRFADTQY
TRBV7-3	TRBJ2-5	ASSLGFGPQETQY